Below are 19 T cell receptor beta chains sequenced from a single sample in a study of cytomegalovirus exposure and HLA in healthy donors. The PCR made use of 60 Vbeta and 13 Jbeta primers. The data were produced by immunoSEQ multiplex PCR, yet TCRdb's version contains in-frame clones alone and is incomplete. There are roughly 160,000 clones in the sample; approximately 88% occur only once, and roughly 1% lies in the top ten. Input material: PBMCs. These receptors were obtained from a man aged 25 to 40 in good health and CMV-seronegative.

This chain uses TRBV11-2 with TRBJ2-2; TRBD1 agrees at 9 bases. From germline, CDR1 is SGHAT and CDR2 FQNNGV. This CDR3 is 16 amino acids long. J gave up 8 bases and V 3 bases, and 10 bases lay outside the gene matches. CDR3 loop: CASSFAGTGYRGELFF. In nucleotides, the CDR3 is TGTGCCAGCAGCTTCGCCGGGACAGGGTATCGAGGGGAGCTGTTTTTT. The full variable domain, its missing parts supplied by reference TRBV11-2 and TRBJ2-2, is EAGVAQSPRYKIIEKRQSVAFWCNPISGHATLYWYQQILGQGPKLLIQFQNNGVVDDSQLPKDRFSAERLKGVDSTLKIQPAKLEDSAVYLCASSFAGTGYRGELFFGEGSRLTVL.

The rearrangement links TRBV6-1 to TRBJ1-2; D perhaps matches TRBD1 (5 bases). Germline loops: CDR1 MNHNS, CDR2 SASEGT. The ends were cut back, 2 bases at V and 10 bases at J, with 17 bases in the middle. The CDR3 has 14 amino acids. The CDR3, as DNA: TGTGCCAGCAGTGAAAAGGGCTCGGGCAGGGTCTACACCTTC. Amino acids: CASSEKGSGRVYTF.

The chain links TRBV5-1 to TRBJ2-3; TRBD1 agrees at 11 bases. This CDR3 contains 15 residues. Germline-derived CDR1 and CDR2 are SGHRS and YFSETQ. The V gene end was trimmed by 4 bases and the J gene end by 3 bases; junction bases not matched to a gene: 4. CDR3 nucleotides: TGCGCCAGCAGCCCGGACAGGGGGCATACAGATACGCAGTATTTT. It encodes CASSPDRGHTDTQYF.

This chain uses TRBV6-1 with TRBJ2-5; 9 positions agree with TRBD2. The CDR3 consists of 15 residues. Germline loops: CDR1 MNHNS, CDR2 SASEGT. After removal of 8 bases from V and 10 bases from J, the junction contained 17 bases not matched to a gene. The CDR3 bases are TGTGCCAGCTTTCCGGGCTTTTTTAGCGGGGGTCACCAGTACTTC. Translating it yields CASFPGFFSGGHQYF.

This chain uses TRBV4-1 with TRBJ2-3; D possibly corresponds to TRBD1 (6 bases). The length of the CDR3 is 16 residues. Germline V gene sequence: CDR1 MGHRA, CDR2 YSYEKL. V lost 0 bases and J 0 bases, leaving 10 bases between the germline ends. Here the CDR3 DNA reads TGCGCCAGCAGCCAAGAGACAGGTCTTAGCACAGATACGCAGTATTTT. Translated, it gives CASSQETGLSTDTQYF.

V is TRBV11-2 and J is TRBJ2-1, with 7 nucleotides matching TRBD1. The CDR3 extends over 16 amino acids. With 6 bases clipped from V and 9 bases from J, the junction kept 17 bases outside the gene matches. CDR1 SGHAT and CDR2 FQNNGV come from the germline V gene. The DNA for the CDR3 is TGTGCCAGCAGTTCTACAGGGGCCTTGGCCCAGCGTGAGCAGTTCTTC. The encoded protein is CASSSTGALAQREQFF.

The genes are TRBV5-5 and TRBJ1-6; 9 positions match TRBD1. The CDR3 covers 13 residues. Germline CDR1 SGHKS, CDR2 YYEKEE (reference sequence). The trim removed 4 bases at V and 10 bases at J, leaving 3 bases unmatched. The CDR3 coding sequence is TGTGCCAGCAGCGGGGACAGGGAGTCACCCCTCCACTTT. It yields the protein CASSGDRESPLHF.

Of note for this clone: Other DNA sequences in this specimen translate into the identical CDR3. CDR3 residues: CASSLDRGTDTQYF. CDR3 nucleotide sequence: TGCGCCAGCAGCTTGGATAGGGGTACAGATACGCAGTATTTT. The chain joins TRBV5-1 to TRBJ2-3, with D possibly TRBD1 on 5 matching bases. Germline V gene data show CDR1 as SGHRS and CDR2 as YFSETQ. V gave up 0 bases and J gave up 3 bases, with 8 bases separating them. This CDR3 is built from 14 residues.

This clone appeared a few times. CDR3: CASSRGQPNQPQHF. In DNA form, the CDR3 reads TGTGCCAGCAGTAGGGGACAGCCTAATCAGCCCCAGCATTTT. The rearrangement uses TRBV28 and TRBJ1-5; 7 bases align to TRBD1. V lost 5 bases to trimming and J lost 4 bases; unmatched junction nucleotides: 5. The CDR3 sequence is 14 residues long. Germline V CDR1 and CDR2: MDHEN, SYDVKM.

The genes are TRBV6-5 and TRBJ2-5; 12 bases are shared with TRBD2. The length of the CDR3 is 15 residues. Trimming at V came to 6 bases and at J to 5 bases, leaving 7 bases not matched to a gene. Per germline, CDR1 MNHEY and CDR2 SVGAGI. The CDR3 region has the DNA TGTGCCAGCAGCCTAGCGGGGGGGCCTGGTGAGACCCAGTACTTC. It is translated as CASSLAGGPGETQYF.

As concerns this clone: The same CDR3 can be traced to other DNA sequences in this sample. The chain joins TRBV6-5 to TRBJ2-5; D might be TRBD1 (6 bases). The V end was cut by 5 bases, the J end by 2 bases, with 9 bases between. The CDR3 is made up of 13 amino acids. CDR1 is MNHEY and CDR2 is SVGAGI in the germline V gene. The CDR3 spells CASSRDRQETQYF. As DNA, the CDR3 is TGTGCCAGCAGTCGCGACAGGCAAGAGACCCAGTACTTC.

The V call is TRBV29-1, the J call TRBJ2-3, with D possibly matching TRBD1 (6 bases). The CDR3 runs 10 residues. CDR1 is SQVTM, CDR2 ANQGSEA, per germline. CDR3 region: CMIGGDTQYF. CDR3 bases: TGCATGATAGGGGGAGATACGCAGTATTTT.

J is TRBJ1-3 and V is TRBV18; TRBD1 agrees at 9 bases. Losses at the gene ends were 3 bases for V and 2 bases for J; bases not matched to a gene: 8. Germline CDR1 KGHSH, CDR2 LQKENI. CDR3 length equals 17 residues. The CDR3: CASSPNRDRAAGNTIYF. DNA of the CDR3: TGTGCCAGCTCACCTAACCGGGACAGGGCGGCTGGAAACACCATATATTTT.

The V gene is TRBV9, the J gene TRBJ2-7; TRBD2 matches at 8 bases. Per germline, CDR1 SGDLS and CDR2 YYNGEE. V lost 3 bases and J lost 0; bases outside the gene matches: 8. The CDR3 totals 16 residues. The CDR3 DNA follows: TGTGCCAGCAGCGCCACGCCCGGGACTAGCTCCTACGAGCAGTACTTC. It specifies CASSATPGTSSYEQYF.

This chain joins TRBV29-1 and TRBJ2-3, with 9 bases identical to TRBD1. Germline trimming cut 4 bases from V and 4 bases from J; bases unmatched to any gene: 9. CDR1 and CDR2 from the germline V gene are SQVTM and ANQGSEA. The CDR3 has 15 amino acids. CDR3 DNA sequence: TGCAGCGTTGTATCGGCGACAGGGGGATCAGATACGCAGTATTTT. Amino acid sequence: CSVVSATGGSDTQYF.

This sequence joins TRBV15 and TRBJ1-1, with D uncertain. V lost 3 bases, J lost 2 bases, and 10 bases lay in between. Germline V gene sequence: CDR1 LNHNV, CDR2 YYDKDF (reference sequence). The CDR3 is 14 residues long. CDR3 residues: CATSRPPGNTEAFF. The CDR3 region has the DNA TGTGCCACCAGCAGGCCGCCAGGAAACACTGAAGCTTTCTTT.

The CDR3 sequence is CASSPDWHNEQFF. The CDR3 nucleotides read TGTGCCAGCAGCCCAGACTGGCACAATGAGCAGTTCTTC. The V call is TRBV2, the J call TRBJ2-1, with D unclear. This CDR3 is built from 13 residues. Deletions cut 6 bases from V and 5 bases from J, with 11 bases between. Germline V gene data show CDR1 as SNHLY and CDR2 as FYNNEI.

The gene calls are TRBV11-2 and TRBJ2-1; D uncertain. CDR1 SGHAT and CDR2 FQNNGV come from the germline V gene. The CDR3 runs 12 residues. The germline V and J ends were trimmed by 4 bases and 6 bases, with 7 bases remaining between them. CDR3 protein: CASSSISNEQFF. CDR3 DNA sequence: TGTGCCAGCAGCTCCATTTCCAATGAGCAGTTCTTC.

The chain employs TRBV14 and TRBJ2-1; possibly TRBD2 for D (5 bases). Germline V gene data show CDR1 as SGHDN and CDR2 as FVKESK. Trimming took 5 bases from V and 1 from J, leaving 15 bases between them. The CDR3 covers 16 residues. The CDR3 DNA reads TGTGCCAGCAGCGCAATGCAAAGGAGGTCCTACAATGAGCAGTTCTTC. The encoded protein is CASSAMQRRSYNEQFF. The variable domain in full, completed from reference TRBV14 and TRBJ2-1, reads EAGVTQFPSHSVIEKGQTVTLRCDPISGHDNLYWYRRVMGKEIKFLLHFVKESKQDESGMPNNRFLAERTGGTYSTLKVQPAELEDSGVYFCASSAMQRRSYNEQFFGPGTRLTVL.